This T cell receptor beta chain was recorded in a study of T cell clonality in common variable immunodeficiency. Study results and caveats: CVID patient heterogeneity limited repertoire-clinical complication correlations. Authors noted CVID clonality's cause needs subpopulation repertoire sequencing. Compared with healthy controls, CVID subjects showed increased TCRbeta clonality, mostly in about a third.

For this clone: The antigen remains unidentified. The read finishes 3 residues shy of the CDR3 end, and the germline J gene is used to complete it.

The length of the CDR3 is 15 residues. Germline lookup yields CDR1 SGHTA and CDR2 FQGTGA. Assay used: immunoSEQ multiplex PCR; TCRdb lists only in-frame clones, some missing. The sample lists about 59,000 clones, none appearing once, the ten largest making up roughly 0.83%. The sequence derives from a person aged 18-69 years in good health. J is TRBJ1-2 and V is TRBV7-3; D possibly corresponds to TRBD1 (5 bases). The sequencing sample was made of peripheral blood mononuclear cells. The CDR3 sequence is CASSPGTSGYNDYTF. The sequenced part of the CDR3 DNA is TGTGCCAGCAGCCCCGGGACTAGCGGATACAATGAC.